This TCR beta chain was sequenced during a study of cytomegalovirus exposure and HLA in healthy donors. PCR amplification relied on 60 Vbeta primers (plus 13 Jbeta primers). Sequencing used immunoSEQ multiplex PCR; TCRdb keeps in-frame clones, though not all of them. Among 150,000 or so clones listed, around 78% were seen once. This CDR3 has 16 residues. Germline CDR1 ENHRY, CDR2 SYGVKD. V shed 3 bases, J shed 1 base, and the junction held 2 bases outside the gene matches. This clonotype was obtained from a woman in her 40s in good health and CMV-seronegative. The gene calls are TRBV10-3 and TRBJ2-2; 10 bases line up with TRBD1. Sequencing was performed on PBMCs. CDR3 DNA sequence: TGTGCCATCAGTGAAGACAGGGGGCGGAACACCGGGGAGCTGTTTTTT. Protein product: CAISEDRGRNTGELFF.